These 27 T cell receptor beta chains were all obtained from the same sample, sequenced in a study of regulatory T cells in long-lasting Graves disease. Sample time point: persistent/refractory GD, antithyroid drugs over 5 years with positive TRAb. There was RNA extracted from PBMCs, and the TCR library was made from it. iRepertoire HTBI primers and Arm-PCR of CDR3 regions built TCR beta libraries. TCRdb re-called the multiplex PCR reads through MiXCR, storing one row per CDR3 protein. The sample lists 300,000 to 500,000 distinct CDR3 sequences, around 21% occurring once. Sequenced here: peripheral blood mononuclear cells (PBMCs), sampled when the disease was refractory, from a patient treated with antithyroid drugs. The source is a female donor with Graves disease.

This clonotype was picked up many times. The chain joins TRBV3-1 to TRBJ2-7; D gene uncertain. The CDR3 covers 13 residues. CDR1 is LGHDT, CDR2 YNNKEL, per germline (reference sequence). Deletions cut 2 bases from V and 5 bases from J, with 10 bases between. DNA of the CDR3: TGTGCCAGCAGCCAAAAACCCCGGAACGAGCAGTACTTC. It yields the protein CASSQKPRNEQYF.

CDR3 loop: CAISGDNSGTGELFF. Written as DNA, the CDR3 is TGTGCCATCAGTGGAGATAATAGCGGTACCGGGGAGCTGTTTTTT. The chain joins TRBV10-3 to TRBJ2-2; a weak D match, TRBD2 (6 bases). V lost 4 bases and J lost 5, with 14 bases in between. The CDR3 loop spans 15 amino acids. Germline-derived CDR1 and CDR2 are ENHRY and SYGVKD.

This clonotype was found a few times. The chain uses TRBV19 and TRBJ1-5; 7 nucleotides line up with TRBD1. CDR1 is LNHDA and CDR2 is SQIVND in the germline V gene (reference sequence). This CDR3 spans 15 amino acids. V gave up 5 bases and J gave up 3 bases; unmatched junction bases: 7. The CDR3 reads CASSSRQGDNQPQHF. In DNA, the CDR3 is TGTGCCAGTAGTTCCCGACAGGGAGACAATCAGCCCCAGCATTTT.

This clonotype was observed a few times. The J gene is TRBJ2-5, the V gene TRBV9; the match to TRBD1 covers 10 bases. Per the germline V gene, CDR1 is SGDLS and CDR2 is YYNGEE. There are 15 residues in the CDR3. With V trimmed by 2 bases and J by 5 bases, 6 bases remained unmatched. The CDR3 nucleotides are TGTGCCAGCAGCGTGGCTGGACAGGGGGGGGAGACCCAGTACTTC. This gives the protein CASSVAGQGGETQYF. Supplemented by reference TRBV9 and TRBJ2-5, the full variable domain reads DSGVTQTPKHLITATGQRVTLRCSPRSGDLSVYWYQQSLDQGLQFLIQYYNGEERAKGNILERFSAQQFPDLHSELNLSSLELGDSALYFCASSVAGQGGETQYFGPGTRLLVL.

V gene TRBV27 combines with J gene TRBJ2-2, with 9 nucleotides matching TRBD2. Unmatched junction bases numbered 9, after V lost 3 bases and J lost 7 bases. In germline, CDR1 is MNHEY, CDR2 SMNVEV (reference sequence). CDR3 size: 16 residues. The CDR3 DNA reads TGTGCCAGCAGTTTTGTAGGACTAGCGAACCTCGGGGAGCTGTTTTTT. It encodes CASSFVGLANLGELFF.

In this sample, this clonotype turned up a few times. The rearrangement joins TRBV5-1 to TRBJ2-5; D gene uncertain. Trimming pared 0 bases from V and 5 bases from J, leaving 11 bases between. This CDR3 has 14 amino acids. From germline, CDR1 is SGHRS and CDR2 YFSETQ. CDR3 coding DNA: TGCGCCAGCAGCTTGGAAATGGTTCGGGAGACCCAGTACTTC. This gives the protein CASSLEMVRETQYF.

This clonotype was counted a few times. The chain links TRBV6-5 to TRBJ2-7, with D hard to call. The CDR3 contains 15 residues. With 3 bases removed from V and 6 bases from J, the gap between germline ends came to 18 bases. CDR1 and CDR2 from the germline V gene are MNHEY and SVGAGI. This chain's CDR3 is CASSYGLNPKSEQYF. The DNA of the CDR3 is TGTGCCAGCAGTTATGGGCTGAACCCCAAGAGCGAGCAGTACTTC.

The chain combines TRBV30 with TRBJ1-1, with D perhaps TRBD1 (5 bases). The CDR3 spans 13 residues. Germline V gene sequence: CDR1 GTSNPN, CDR2 SVGIG (reference sequence). V was cut by 0 bases and J by 7 bases, with 12 bases left in between. CDR3 region: CAWSVGVTGEAFF. The CDR3 DNA is TGTGCCTGGAGTGTAGGGGTAACTGGTGAAGCTTTCTTT. The full variable domain, completed using reference TRBV30 and TRBJ1-1, is SQTIHQWPATLVQPVGSPLSLECTVEGTSNPNLYWYRQAAGRGLQLLFYSVGIGQISSEVPQNLSASRPQDRQFILSSKKLLLSDSGFYLCAWSVGVTGEAFFGQGTRLTVV.

The chain has TRBV12-3 or TRBV12-4 and TRBJ2-5; the match to TRBD2 covers 9 bases. The J segment lost 1 base and the V segment lost 2 bases, leaving 11 bases of the junction unmatched. The CDR3 runs to 18 residues. The CDR3 DNA reads as TGTGCCAGCAGTTTAATAGCGGGAGAGTGGGGGCCCCAAGAGACCCAGTACTTC. Amino acid sequence: CASSLIAGEWGPQETQYF.

In its sample, this clonotype was seen many times. This rearrangement joins TRBV7-2 to TRBJ1-5, with D possibly matching TRBD1 (6 bases). Per germline, CDR1 SGHTA and CDR2 FQGNSA. Trimming left V 5 bases short and J 0 bases short, with 11 bases between. This CDR3 has 15 residues. CDR3 residues: CASSGDINSNQPQHF. The DNA of the CDR3 is TGTGCCAGCAGCGGGGACATAAATAGCAATCAGCCCCAGCATTTT.

V and J are TRBV6-5 and TRBJ1-6; 7 bases agree with TRBD1. This CDR3 spans 16 amino acids. Unmatched junction bases numbered 13, after V lost 4 bases and J lost 10 bases. The germline gives CDR1 MNHEY, CDR2 SVGAGI. The CDR3 DNA follows: TGTGCCAGCAGTTTCGAATCCGGGACAGTTGACTCACCCCTCCACTTT. Translation: CASSFESGTVDSPLHF.

This clonotype has only a few counts. This chain uses TRBV28 with TRBJ2-7; 12 positions agree with TRBD2. This CDR3 is 17 amino acids long. The ends lost 3 bases at V and 1 base at J; junction bases unmatched: 7. Germline values: CDR1 MDHEN, CDR2 SYDVKM. The CDR3 bases are TGTGCCAGCAGTTTTCTCCCGACTAGCGGGAGATCCTACGAGCAGTACTTC. Residues: CASSFLPTSGRSYEQYF.

This clonotype was seen many times. The chain uses TRBV6-2 or TRBV6-3 and TRBJ1-1; weak D call: TRBD1 (5 bases). Germline V gives CDR1 MNHEY, CDR2 SVGEGT. The CDR3 covers 13 residues. Trimming took off 5 bases at V and 1 base at J, with 8 bases between the two ends. The CDR3, as DNA: TGTGCCAGCAGTGGTAGGGGGAACACTGAAGCTTTCTTT. It translates to CASSGRGNTEAFF.

This clonotype was recorded at least ten times. V and J are TRBV2 and TRBJ1-4; weak D call: TRBD1 (5 bases). The CDR3 runs to 14 residues. Trimming removed 8 bases from V and 2 bases from J, with 12 bases in between. Germline CDR1 SNHLY, CDR2 FYNNEI. CDR3 amino acids: CASSGMATNEKLFF. CDR3 nucleotides: TGTGCCAGCTCAGGGATGGCGACTAATGAAAAACTGTTTTTT.

The rearrangement uses TRBV29-1 and TRBJ1-1; TRBD1 is a possible D gene (5 bases). This CDR3 is 11 amino acids long. CDR1 and CDR2 from the germline V gene are SQVTM and ANQGSEA. Between the trimmed V and J ends, which lost 7 bases and 10 bases, there was a span of 16 bases. The CDR3 here is CSGGWAGGAFF. Written as DNA, the CDR3 is TGCAGCGGGGGCTGGGCCGGGGGAGCTTTCTTT. Full variable domain (rest looked up from reference TRBV29-1 and TRBJ1-1): SAVISQKPSRDICQRGTSLTIQCQVDSQVTMMFWYRQQPGQSLTLIATANQGSEATYESGFVIDKFPISRPNLTFSTLTVSNMSPEDSSIYLCSGGWAGGAFFGQGTRLTVV.

The sample holds many counts of this clonotype. The chain combines TRBV10-3 with TRBJ2-7; the D call may be TRBD1 or TRBD2 (5 bases each). The germline V gene has CDR1 ENHRY and CDR2 SYGVKD. This CDR3 contains 17 residues. The V end was cut by 1 base, the J end by 0 bases, with 16 bases between. The CDR3 protein is CAISEFSGQASSYEQYF. The CDR3 DNA reads TGTGCCATCAGTGAGTTCTCGGGGCAGGCGAGCTCCTACGAGCAGTACTTC.

The V call is TRBV12-3 or TRBV12-4, the J call TRBJ2-2, with 11 bases aligning to TRBD1. V trimming: 5 bases; J trimming: 6 bases; junction bases outside the gene matches: 5. This CDR3 region has 15 residues. CDR3 DNA: TGTGCCAGCAGTGCACCGGGACAGGGGGCCGGGGAGCTGTTTTTT. Amino acid sequence: CASSAPGQGAGELFF.

This clonotype has a count of ten or more. J is TRBJ1-1 and V is TRBV12-3 or TRBV12-4; D gene ambiguous. The length of the CDR3 is 13 residues. Trimming shortened V by 6 bases and J by 10 bases, and 18 bases separated the two germline ends. The CDR3 DNA is TGTGCCAGCAGATCCGGACCGGGTTCAGGAGCTTTCTTT. It yields the protein CASRSGPGSGAFF.

This chain joins TRBV19 and TRBJ1-2, with D hard to call. The V gene's germline CDR1 is LNHDA and CDR2 SQIVND (reference sequence). V was shortened by 0 bases and J by 8 bases, with 13 bases between the two germline ends. The CDR3 consists of 14 residues. This CDR3 reads CASSIDAGSGGYTF. The CDR3 nucleotides are TGTGCCAGTAGTATAGACGCCGGGTCAGGAGGCTACACCTTC. The full variable domain, in which reference TRBV19 and TRBJ1-2 provide the parts outside the CDR3, is DGGITQSPKYLFRKEGQNVTLSCEQNLNHDAMYWYRQDPGQGLRLIYYSQIVNDFQKGDIAEGYSVSREKKESFPLTVTSAQKNPTAFYLCASSIDAGSGGYTFGSGTRLTVV.

The J gene is TRBJ1-5, the V gene TRBV7-3; D not certain. Germline V CDR1 and CDR2: SGHTA, FQGTGA. Trimming removed 4 bases from V and 4 bases from J, with 23 bases in between. CDR3 length: 18 residues. The DNA for the CDR3 is TGTGCCAGCAGCTCCCACTCCTTGTCTGGGAGATCAAATCAGCCCCAGCATTTT. It codes for CASSSHSLSGRSNQPQHF.

This clonotype was seen at least ten times. This sequence joins TRBV27 and TRBJ2-7; D is ambiguous. Per germline, CDR1 MNHEY and CDR2 SMNVEV (reference sequence). Trimming pared 7 bases from V and 0 bases from J, leaving 10 bases between. The length of the CDR3 is 13 residues. The CDR3 DNA reads as TGTGCCAGCAAGACACCCATCTCCTACGAGCAGTACTTC. Residues: CASKTPISYEQYF.

This clonotype has ten or more counts. The CDR3 region is CAISEGHRTLEAFF. The CDR3 bases are TGTGCCATCAGTGAGGGACATAGGACCCTTGAAGCTTTCTTT. The rearrangement joins TRBV10-3 to TRBJ1-1, with D maybe TRBD1 (5 bases). Germline V gives CDR1 ENHRY, CDR2 SYGVKD. The V end was cut by 2 bases, the J end by 7 bases, with 14 bases between. This CDR3 spans 14 amino acids.

This clonotype was counted a few times. CDR3 sequence: CASSQGPVGTGELFF. The CDR3 bases are TGTGCCAGCAGCCAAGGGCCGGTTGGGACCGGGGAGCTGTTTTTT. This sequence joins TRBV3-1 and TRBJ2-2, with D unresolved. The CDR3 totals 15 residues. V lost 1 base, J lost 5 bases, and 11 bases lay in between. Germline-derived CDR1 and CDR2 are LGHDT and YNNKEL (reference sequence).

This clonotype has only a few counts. This chain links TRBV5-4 with TRBJ2-5; D possibly corresponds to TRBD1 (5 bases). The CDR3 extends over 16 amino acids. Between the trimmed V and J ends, which lost 4 bases and 0 bases, there was a span of 16 bases. Germline CDR1 and CDR2: SGHNT and YYREEE (reference sequence). CDR3 region: CASSTEGARYQETQYF. The CDR3 DNA reads TGTGCCAGCAGCACCGAAGGGGCCAGGTACCAAGAGACCCAGTACTTC.

With respect to this clonotype: Just one base apart from a much larger clone, this may be a read error. A read error is likely, as this CDR3 ends without the conserved phenylalanine or tryptophan. The chain couples TRBV27 to TRBJ2-7, with TRBD1 matching over 9 bases. This CDR3 has 15 residues. Germline CDR1 and CDR2: MNHEY and SMNVEV (reference sequence). Losses at the gene ends were 6 bases for V and 1 base for J; bases not matched to a gene: 7. The chain's CDR3 is CASRTGTGISYEQYL. CDR3 DNA: TGTGCCAGCAGAACAGGGACAGGGATATCCTACGAGCAGTACTTG.

This chain uses TRBV27 with TRBJ2-7, with D perhaps TRBD1 or TRBD2 (5 bases each). The CDR3 spans 15 residues. Per the germline V gene, CDR1 is MNHEY and CDR2 is SMNVEV (reference sequence). The V and J ends lost 5 bases and 3 bases respectively, with 17 bases between them. CDR3 in DNA: TGTGCCAGCAGTCCCGGGGCAGGGCACCTCTACGAGCAGTACTTC. Amino acid sequence: CASSPGAGHLYEQYF.

The chain joins TRBV6-9 to TRBJ1-3, with 7 positions matching TRBD1. This CDR3 has 15 residues. Germline V gene lookup returns CDR1 MNHGY and CDR2 SVAAGI. V lost 4 bases and J lost 0; bases outside the gene matches: 3. The CDR3 loop reads CASSLGGISGNTIYF. The CDR3 DNA follows: TGTGCCAGCAGTTTAGGGGGCATCTCTGGAAACACCATATATTTT.